This T cell receptor (beta chain) came from a study of OX40 agonist ivuxolimab in advanced cancers. For the study at large: Patients with prior anti-PD-1, anti-PD-L1 or anti-CTLA-4 therapy were eligible; approximately 37% had some.

This clone has a single count. The antigen is not known. Trimming removed 8 bases at V and 1 base at J, with 11 bases between. This CDR3 is 13 amino acids long. The V gene's germline CDR1 is MNHNY and CDR2 SVGAGI (reference sequence). The data were produced by immunoSEQ multiplex PCR, yet TCRdb's version contains in-frame clones alone and is incomplete. The table shows about 69,000 clones, with roughly 92% occurring only once. Study-level findings and limits: The average count of expanded clones was higher among CD8+ T cells than among CD4+. The CD4+ and CD8+ T cells in the blood had expanded clonally by week 6 at 0.1 to 3.0 mg/kg.

The sequence came from an adult with an advanced solid tumor such as melanoma, head and neck, liver or kidney cancer. Source: CD4+ or CD8+ T cells sorted from blood, taken in a trial of the OX40 agonist ivuxolimab. The chain links TRBV6-6 to TRBJ1-1; D might be TRBD1 (5 bases). The CDR3 spells CASRSTGNTEAFF. The CDR3 DNA reads as TGTGCCAGCCGGAGTACAGGGAACACTGAAGCTTTCTTT.